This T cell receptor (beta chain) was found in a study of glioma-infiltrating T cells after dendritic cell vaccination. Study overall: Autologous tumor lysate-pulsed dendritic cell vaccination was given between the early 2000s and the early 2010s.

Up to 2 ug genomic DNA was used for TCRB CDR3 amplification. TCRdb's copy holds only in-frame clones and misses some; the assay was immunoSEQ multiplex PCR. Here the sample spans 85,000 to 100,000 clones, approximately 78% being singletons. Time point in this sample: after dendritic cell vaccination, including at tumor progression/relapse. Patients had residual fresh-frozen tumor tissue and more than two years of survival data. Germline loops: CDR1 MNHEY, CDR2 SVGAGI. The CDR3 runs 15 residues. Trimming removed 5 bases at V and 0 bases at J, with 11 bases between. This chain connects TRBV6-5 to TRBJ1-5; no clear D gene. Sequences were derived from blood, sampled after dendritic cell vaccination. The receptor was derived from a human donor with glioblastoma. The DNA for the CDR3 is TGTGCCAGCAGTCCCCGGGAGCCTAGCAATCAGCCCCAGCATTTT. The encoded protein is CASSPREPSNQPQHF.